A single sample is the source of the 30 T cell receptor beta chains below, sequenced in a study of glioma-infiltrating T cells after dendritic cell vaccination. Libraries were prepared by immunoSEQ multiplex PCR; TCRdb keeps only in-frame clonotypes and omits some of them. The sample consists of 50,000 to 80,000 clones, 80% to 85% of them appearing once. Sequenced material: blood, taken before dendritic cell vaccination. The receptors originated from a human donor with glioblastoma.

The rearrangement uses TRBV5-5 and TRBJ2-5, with D perhaps TRBD2 (5 bases). There are 14 residues in the CDR3. V was pared by 4 bases and J by 2 bases, with 12 bases between. The V gene's germline CDR1 is SGHKS and CDR2 YYEKEE (reference sequence). CDR3 nucleotides: TGTGCCAGCAGCCGGAACTCGGGGCAAGAGACCCAGTACTTC. This codes for CASSRNSGQETQYF.

The V gene is TRBV7-9, the J gene TRBJ1-3; D gene uncertain. CDR1 is SEHNR and CDR2 is FQNEAQ in the germline V gene (reference sequence). Trimming left V 1 base short and J 0 bases short, with 10 bases between. This CDR3 has 16 residues. CDR3 sequence: CASSLVALHSGNTIYF. The CDR3 region has the DNA TGTGCCAGCAGCTTAGTGGCCCTTCACTCTGGAAACACCATATATTTT.

The rearrangement uses TRBV28 and TRBJ1-1, with D perhaps matching TRBD1 (6 bases). The germline V gene encodes CDR1 MDHEN and CDR2 SYDVKM. The CDR3 spans 15 residues. Deletions cut 4 bases from V and 1 base from J, with 13 bases between. The CDR3 loop reads CASSSPSQGNTEAFF. Here the CDR3 DNA reads TGTGCCAGCAGTTCCCCTTCACAGGGGAACACTGAAGCTTTCTTT.

The chain combines TRBV7-9 with TRBJ2-7; perhaps TRBD1 as D (6 bases). Germline values: CDR1 SEHNR, CDR2 FQNEAQ (reference sequence). The CDR3 has 12 residues. For the CDR3, the DNA is TGTGCTTGGGACAAAAGCTCCTACGAGCAGTACTTC. Translating it yields CAWDKSSYEQYF.

The CDR3 loop is CASSPYLDREAEAFF. Written as DNA, the CDR3 is TGTGCCAGCTCCCCTTACCTAGACAGGGAGGCTGAAGCTTTCTTT. This chain uses TRBV18 with TRBJ1-1, with 7 nucleotides matching TRBD1. The CDR3 contains 15 residues. Germline V gives CDR1 KGHSH, CDR2 LQKENI. V lost 6 bases and J lost 6; bases outside the gene matches: 13.

The chain's CDR3 is CASSSLAGDLSEQYF. The CDR3 region has the DNA TGTGCCAGCAGCTCACTAGCGGGGGACTTAAGCGAGCAGTACTTC. This chain connects TRBV5-4 to TRBJ2-7, with 11 bases lining up with TRBD2. The CDR3 sequence is 15 residues long. V shed 3 bases and J 6 bases; nucleotides not matched to a gene: 8. Germline CDR1 and CDR2: SGHNT and YYREEE (reference sequence).

This rearrangement joins TRBV2 to TRBJ2-5, with D maybe TRBD1 (6 bases). The DNA end favors TRBJ2-7, so the J call may be wrong. Per the germline V gene, CDR1 is SNHLY and CDR2 is FYNNEI. The CDR3 contains 13 residues. Written as DNA, the CDR3 is TGTGCCAGCAGATCCCAGGGGCCCTACGAGCAGTACTTC. Its protein is CASRSQGPYEQYF.

The chain has TRBV5-1 and TRBJ2-2; 10 positions match TRBD1. V lost 2 bases to trimming and J lost 6 bases; unmatched junction nucleotides: 7. In germline, CDR1 is SGHRS, CDR2 YFSETQ. There are 16 residues in the CDR3. CDR3 loop: CASSFTGTGVPGELFF. CDR3 DNA: TGCGCCAGCAGCTTTACCGGGACAGGGGTCCCCGGGGAGCTGTTTTTT.

The genes are TRBV20-1 and TRBJ2-7; TRBD1 might be the D (5 bases). Germline CDR1 and CDR2: DFQATT and SNEGSKA (reference sequence). V shed 3 bases and J shed 3 bases, with 6 bases lying between them. CDR3 length: 11 amino acids. In nucleotides, the CDR3 is TGCAGTGCTAGCGACAGCTACGAGCAGTACTTC. Amino acid sequence: CSASDSYEQYF.

The rearrangement links TRBV6-5 to TRBJ1-3; weak D call: TRBD1 (6 bases). Germline CDR1 is MNHEY and CDR2 is SVGAGI. There are 13 residues in the CDR3. The V end lost 6 bases, the J end lost 3 bases, and 9 bases lay between the germline ends. The CDR3 nucleotides are TGTGCCAGCAGCCTCAGGGGTGGAAACACCATATATTTT. This gives the protein CASSLRGGNTIYF.

This clone came up once. The gene calls are TRBV19 and TRBJ1-5; TRBD1 might be the D (6 bases). Germline V gene data show CDR1 as LNHDA and CDR2 as SQIVND (reference sequence). The V end was cut by 0 bases, the J end by 6 bases, with 6 bases between. The CDR3 loop spans 13 amino acids. The CDR3 DNA follows: TGTGCCAGTAGTATAGACAGGGGTCAGCCCCAGCATTTT. This sequence encodes CASSIDRGQPQHF.

The genes are TRBV30 and TRBJ1-1; TRBD1 agrees at 7 bases. Germline values: CDR1 GTSNPN, CDR2 SVGIG (reference sequence). V shed 1 base and J 3 bases; nucleotides not matched to a gene: 5. The CDR3 contains 14 residues. The CDR3 here is CAWSEQGWDTEAFF. The CDR3 DNA reads TGTGCCTGGAGTGAACAGGGGTGGGACACTGAAGCTTTCTTT.

The chain links TRBV5-4 to TRBJ1-1, with TRBD1 matching over 7 bases. The CDR3 sequence is 14 residues long. Germline-derived CDR1 and CDR2 are SGHNT and YYREEE (reference sequence). The J segment lost 2 bases and the V segment lost 4 bases, leaving 5 bases of the junction unmatched. CDR3 in amino acids: CASSAGQVNTEAFF. The DNA of the CDR3 is TGTGCCAGCAGCGCCGGACAGGTTAACACTGAAGCTTTCTTT.

The rearrangement joins TRBV19 to TRBJ1-5; D possibly corresponds to TRBD1 (6 bases). V lost 7 bases to trimming and J lost 2 bases, with 21 bases between them. The CDR3 loop spans 17 amino acids. CDR1 is LNHDA, CDR2 SQIVND, per germline (reference sequence). The CDR3 DNA sequence: TGTGCCAGTAAGGCAGGGACAAGTTGGGGAGGCAATCAGCCCCAGCATTTT. This encodes CASKAGTSWGGNQPQHF. The full variable domain, rest sourced from reference TRBV19 and TRBJ1-5, is DGGITQSPKYLFRKEGQNVTLSCEQNLNHDAMYWYRQDPGQGLRLIYYSQIVNDFQKGDIAEGYSVSREKKESFPLTVTSAQKNPTAFYLCASKAGTSWGGNQPQHFGDGTRLSIL.

The chain links TRBV7-9 to TRBJ2-7; 9 nucleotides align to TRBD2. CDR1 and CDR2 (germline): SEHNR, FQNEAQ (reference sequence). This CDR3 region has 15 residues. V was pared by 5 bases and J by 7 bases, with 12 bases of the junction left unmatched. The CDR3 here is CASSAPGGGAGEQYF. The CDR3, as DNA: TGTGCCAGCAGCGCTCCTGGCGGGGGGGCCGGGGAGCAGTACTTC.

V and J are TRBV5-1 and TRBJ2-7, with 9 positions matching TRBD1. Germline trimming cut 4 bases from V and 1 base from J; bases unmatched to any gene: 9. Germline-derived CDR1 and CDR2 are SGHRS and YFSETQ. This CDR3 comprises 16 residues. CDR3 DNA: TGCGCCAGCAGCACCGGGACAGGGAAGGGATCCTACGAGCAGTACTTC. Translating gives CASSTGTGKGSYEQYF. The full variable domain, with the rest looked up from reference TRBV5-1 and TRBJ2-7, is KAGVTQTPRYLIKTRGQQVTLSCSPISGHRSVSWYQQTPGQGLQFLFEYFSETQRNKGNFPGRFSGRQFSNSRSEMNVSTLELGDSALYLCASSTGTGKGSYEQYFGPGTRLTVT.

This clone was seen only a few times. J is TRBJ1-6 and V is TRBV30; 9 bases are shared with TRBD1. The CDR3 totals 13 residues. The V gene end was trimmed by 7 bases and the J gene end by 7 bases; junction bases not matched to a gene: 5. From germline, CDR1 is GTSNPN and CDR2 SVGIG (reference sequence). CDR3 coding DNA: TGTGCCTCCCTACAGGGGGCAAATTCACCCCTCCACTTT. It encodes CASLQGANSPLHF.

The V call is TRBV7-9, the J call TRBJ1-4, with a weak D call TRBD1 (5 bases). The germline gives CDR1 SEHNR, CDR2 FQNEAQ (reference sequence). V was trimmed by 5 bases and J by 5 bases, leaving 12 bases between them. The CDR3 covers 14 residues. CDR3 in amino acids: CASSPTHRNEKLFF. For the CDR3, the DNA is TGTGCCAGCAGCCCCACCCACAGGAATGAAAAACTGTTTTTT.

This chain connects TRBV2 to TRBJ2-7; D gene uncertain. This CDR3 contains 12 residues. V was pared by 4 bases and J by 1 base, with 5 bases between. From germline, CDR1 is SNHLY and CDR2 FYNNEI. This chain's CDR3 is CASSAISYEQYF. CDR3 nucleotide sequence: TGTGCCAGCAGTGCTATTTCCTACGAGCAGTACTTC.

The chain uses TRBV5-1 and TRBJ2-7; 9 positions match TRBD1. Trimming cost V 3 bases and J 7 bases; bases outside gene matches: 8. Germline lookup yields CDR1 SGHRS and CDR2 YFSETQ. The CDR3 consists of 14 residues. CDR3 bases: TGCGCCAGCAGCTACGGGACAGGGTCGAGTGAGCAGTACTTC. It encodes CASSYGTGSSEQYF.

The rearrangement links TRBV5-6 to TRBJ2-5, with D possibly matching TRBD2 (6 bases). CDR3 length: 14 residues. Germline CDR1 and CDR2: SGHDT and YYEEEE. V was shortened by 4 bases and J by 1 base, with 11 bases between the two germline ends. CDR3 sequence: CASSGGLPQETQYF. The CDR3 DNA sequence: TGTGCCAGCAGCGGGGGACTGCCCCAAGAGACCCAGTACTTC.

The V gene is TRBV2, the J gene TRBJ2-1, with D perhaps TRBD2 (5 bases). The CDR3 extends over 14 amino acids. Germline V lookup: CDR1 SNHLY, CDR2 FYNNEI. The V end lost 6 bases, the J end lost 6 bases, and 15 bases lay between the germline ends. In nucleotides, the CDR3 is TGTGCCAGCAGCGGTCCTACTAGAACCAATGAGCAGTTCTTC. It encodes CASSGPTRTNEQFF.

V gene TRBV2 combines with J gene TRBJ1-5, with D unclear. This CDR3 spans 12 amino acids. The V gene's germline CDR1 is SNHLY and CDR2 FYNNEI. V dropped 4 bases and J dropped 10 bases, with 11 bases sitting between them. DNA for the CDR3: TGTGCCAGCAGTGTTGACACGTTCCCCCAGCATTTT. It translates to CASSVDTFPQHF.

Of note for this clone: A junction end diverges from the germline sequence, so it may reflect a read error. Other DNA sequences in this sample translate to the same CDR3. This chain uses TRBV2 with TRBJ2-3; the match to TRBD2 covers 8 bases. CDR3 length: 15 amino acids. Per the germline V gene, CDR1 is SNHLY and CDR2 is FYNNEI. As DNA, the CDR3 is TGCGCCAGCAAACCAAGCGGGGGACGGGCAGATACGCAGTATTTT. This gives the protein CASKPSGGRADTQYF.

This chain joins TRBV28 and TRBJ2-7; TRBD2 matches 7 bases. The CDR3 runs to 14 residues. With V trimmed by 5 bases and J by 0 bases, 4 bases remained unmatched. Germline CDR1 MDHEN, CDR2 SYDVKM. The CDR3, as DNA: TGTGCCAGCAGTAAAACGGGAGGCTCCTACGAGCAGTACTTC. Amino acid sequence: CASSKTGGSYEQYF.

The chain carries TRBV7-2 and TRBJ1-2; D is possibly TRBD1 (5 bases). The CDR3 spans 17 residues. Germline CDR1 is SGHTA and CDR2 is FQGNSA. Trimming took 1 base from V and 2 from J, leaving 17 bases between them. In DNA form, the CDR3 reads TGTGCCAGCAGCTTAGTCGGCAGGGCCCAACGGAACTATGGCTACACCTTC. It translates to CASSLVGRAQRNYGYTF.

The CDR3 bases are TGTGCCAGCTCACCGGCGGGACAGGGGTCTACAGATACGCAGTATTTT. It specifies CASSPAGQGSTDTQYF. The chain combines TRBV18 with TRBJ2-3, with 10 bases fitting TRBD1. Germline CDR1 and CDR2: KGHSH and LQKENI. CDR3 length equals 16 residues. Trimming took 3 bases from V and 3 from J; bases not matched to a gene: 6. Based on the CDR3 plus reference TRBV18 and TRBJ2-3, the full variable domain is NAGVMQNPRHLVRRRGQEARLRCSPMKGHSHVYWYRQLPEEGLKFMVYLQKENIIDESGMPKERFSAEFPKEGPSILRIQQVVRGDSAAYFCASSPAGQGSTDTQYFGPGTRLTVL.

The chain is built from TRBV27 and TRBJ2-5; D call uncertain. The end of the DNA aligns better with TRBJ2-7, so the J call may be wrong. The CDR3 extends over 13 amino acids. The V gene's germline CDR1 is MNHEY and CDR2 SMNVEV (reference sequence). The CDR3 DNA reads as TGTGCCAGCAGTTTAAACCCAACCTACGAGCAGTACTTC. It yields the protein CASSLNPTYEQYF.

The CDR3 region is CASSEGGYGYTF. CDR3 in DNA: TGTGCCAGCAGTGAAGGGGGCTATGGCTACACCTTC. This rearrangement joins TRBV6-4 to TRBJ1-2; possibly TRBD1 for D (6 bases). Between the trimmed V and J ends, which lost 3 bases and 4 bases, there was a span of 6 bases. The V gene's germline CDR1 is MRHNA and CDR2 SNTAGT. This CDR3 has 12 amino acids.

This clone was observed once. The rearrangement uses TRBV5-1 and TRBJ1-2; D is unresolved. This CDR3 has 12 amino acids. V lost 2 bases and J lost 1, with 3 bases in between. Germline CDR1 is SGHRS and CDR2 is YFSETQ. DNA of the CDR3: TGCGCCAGCAGCTTTTATAACTATGGCTACACCTTC. Protein product: CASSFYNYGYTF.